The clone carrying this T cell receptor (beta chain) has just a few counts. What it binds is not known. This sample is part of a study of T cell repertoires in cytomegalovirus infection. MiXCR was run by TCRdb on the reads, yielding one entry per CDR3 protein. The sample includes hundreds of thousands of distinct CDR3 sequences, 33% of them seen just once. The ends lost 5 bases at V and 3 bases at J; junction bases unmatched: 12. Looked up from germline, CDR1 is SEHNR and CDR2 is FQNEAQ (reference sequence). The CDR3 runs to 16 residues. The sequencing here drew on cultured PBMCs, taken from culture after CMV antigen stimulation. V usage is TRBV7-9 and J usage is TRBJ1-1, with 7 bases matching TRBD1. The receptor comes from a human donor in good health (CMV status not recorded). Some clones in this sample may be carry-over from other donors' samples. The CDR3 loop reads CASSPRQGRPYTEAFF. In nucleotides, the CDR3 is TGTGCCAGCAGCCCCCGACAGGGCCGCCCGTACACTGAAGCTTTCTTT.